This passage covers 2 T cell receptor beta chains from one sample sequenced in a study of blood T cell repertoires in COVID-19. Profiling relied on immunoSEQ multiplex PCR, and the TCRdb table lists in-frame clones only, not all of them. This table has roughly 150,000 clones, about four fifths appearing once. What was sequenced was peripheral blood. The receptor set was obtained from a woman of 80 years or more with acute or convalescent COVID-19.

The V call is TRBV27, the J call TRBJ2-1, with a possible D match to TRBD1 (5 bases). The CDR3 length is 15 residues. Trimming shortened V by 6 bases and J by 7 bases, and 19 bases separated the two germline ends. Germline CDR1 is MNHEY and CDR2 is SMNVEV (reference sequence). The CDR3: CASSIELRAWNEQFF. The CDR3, as DNA: TGTGCCAGCAGCATCGAACTCAGGGCATGGAATGAGCAGTTCTTC.

The chain has TRBV28 and TRBJ2-1; 7 nucleotides match TRBD2. CDR1 and CDR2 from the germline V gene are MDHEN and SYDVKM. The length of the CDR3 is 16 residues. J was trimmed by 2 bases and V by 3 bases; bases with no gene match: 7. The CDR3 nucleotides are TGTGCCAGCAGTTTTCGGCTAGCGGCCCCCTACAATGAGCAGTTCTTC. Its protein product is CASSFRLAAPYNEQFF.